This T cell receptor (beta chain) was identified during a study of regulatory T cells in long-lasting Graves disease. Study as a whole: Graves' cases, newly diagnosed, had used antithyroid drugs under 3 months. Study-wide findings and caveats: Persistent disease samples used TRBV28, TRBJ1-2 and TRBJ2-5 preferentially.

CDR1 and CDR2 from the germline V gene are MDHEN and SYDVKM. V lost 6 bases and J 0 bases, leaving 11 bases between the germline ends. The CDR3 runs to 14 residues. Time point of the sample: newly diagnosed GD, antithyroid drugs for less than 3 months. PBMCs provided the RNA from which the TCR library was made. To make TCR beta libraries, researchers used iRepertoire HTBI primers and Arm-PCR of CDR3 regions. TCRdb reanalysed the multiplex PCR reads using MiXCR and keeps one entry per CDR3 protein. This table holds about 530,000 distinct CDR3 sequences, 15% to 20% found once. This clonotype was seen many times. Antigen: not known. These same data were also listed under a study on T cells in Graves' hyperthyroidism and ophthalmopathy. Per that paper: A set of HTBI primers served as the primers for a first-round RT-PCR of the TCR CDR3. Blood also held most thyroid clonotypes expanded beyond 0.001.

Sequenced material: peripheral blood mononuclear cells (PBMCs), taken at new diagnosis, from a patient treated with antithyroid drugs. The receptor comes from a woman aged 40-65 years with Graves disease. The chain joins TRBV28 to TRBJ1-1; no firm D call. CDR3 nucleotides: TGTGCCAGCAGGGAACAACTACTGAACACTGAAGCTTTCTTT. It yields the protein CASREQLLNTEAFF.